Sequencing of this TCR beta chain was carried out in a study of glioma-infiltrating T cells after dendritic cell vaccination. Across the whole study: Patients had newly diagnosed or recurrent glioblastoma and received dendritic cell vaccines.

Generated by immunoSEQ multiplex PCR, the TCRdb table keeps only in-frame clones and is missing some. This sample carries under 100,000 clones, about 87% of them seen once, and the ten largest clones take 3% to 3.5%. The count of this clone is one. The germline V gene has CDR1 MNHEY and CDR2 SVGAGI. The CDR3 contains 13 residues. V lost 8 bases and J 9 bases, leaving 17 bases between the germline ends. Source: blood, taken before dendritic cell vaccination. This clonotype originated in a human donor with glioblastoma. The chain carries TRBV6-5 and TRBJ2-1; D remains ambiguous. CDR3: CASVNPARSEQFF. Written as DNA, the CDR3 is TGTGCCAGCGTTAACCCCGCTCGGAGTGAGCAGTTCTTC.